This T cell receptor (beta chain) was found in a study of OX40 agonist ivuxolimab in advanced cancers. Study-wide results and limits: There were, on average, more expanded clones in CD8+ T cells than in CD4+. Some nonresponders also had low normalized T-cell clonal expansion.

Data came from immunoSEQ multiplex PCR; TCRdb stores just in-frame clones and leaves some out. This sample carries 50,000 or so clones, approximately 80% of them seen once, and the ten largest clones take 9.5% to 15%. This clone was found once. Its target is unknown. In germline, CDR1 is SGHDN, CDR2 FVKESK. This CDR3 has 13 residues. Trimming shortened V by 4 bases and J by 6 bases, and 13 bases separated the two germline ends. The material was CD4+ or CD8+ T cells sorted from blood, obtained in a trial of the OX40 agonist ivuxolimab. The clonotype was recovered from an adult with an advanced solid tumor such as melanoma, head and neck, liver or kidney cancer. This rearrangement joins TRBV14 to TRBJ2-7; D is perhaps TRBD1 or TRBD2 (7 bases each). Written as DNA, the CDR3 is TGTGCCAGCAGCCCGTGGGAGGGGGCCGAGCAGTACTTC. It yields the protein CASSPWEGAEQYF.